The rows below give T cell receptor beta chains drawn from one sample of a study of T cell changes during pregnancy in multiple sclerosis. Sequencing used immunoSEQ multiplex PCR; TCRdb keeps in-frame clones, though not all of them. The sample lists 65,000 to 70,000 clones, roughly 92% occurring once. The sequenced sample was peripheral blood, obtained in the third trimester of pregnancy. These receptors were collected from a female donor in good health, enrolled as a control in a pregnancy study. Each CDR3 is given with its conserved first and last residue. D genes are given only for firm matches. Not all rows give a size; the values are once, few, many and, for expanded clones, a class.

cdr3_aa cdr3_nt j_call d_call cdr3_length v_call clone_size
CAISESQMEKLFF TGTGCCATCAGTGAGTCCCAGATGGAAAAACTGTTTTTT TRBJ1-4 NA 13 TRBV10-3 NA
CATSRNSPAGGLQETQYF TGTGCCACCAGCAGGAACTCCCCAGCGGGGGGGCTTCAAGAGACCCAGTACTTC TRBJ2-5 TRBD2 18 TRBV15 few
CASSLGTAEKLFF TGTGCCAGCAGCTTGGGGACAGCCGAAAAACTGTTTTTT TRBJ1-4 NA 13 TRBV5-4 NA
CASSLVGTGGNTEAFF TGCGCCAGCAGCTTGGTCGGGACAGGGGGCAACACTGAAGCTTTCTTT TRBJ1-1 TRBD1 16 TRBV5-1 NA
CASSIGLADIQYF TGTGCCAGTAGTATTGGGCTAGCAGACATTCAGTACTTC TRBJ2-4 NA 13 TRBV19 few
CASTTSSGRVYEQYF TGTGCCAGCACGACCTCTAGCGGGAGGGTCTACGAGCAGTACTTC TRBJ2-7 TRBD2 15 TRBV28 NA
CASSLGQGKSYEQYF TGTGCCAGCAGCTTGGGACAGGGGAAATCCTACGAGCAGTACTTC TRBJ2-7 TRBD1 15 TRBV7-2 NA
CATMARENTEAFF TGTGCTACGATGGCCAGGGAGAACACTGAAGCTTTCTTT TRBJ1-1 NA 13 TRBV19 NA
CASRTSGYNEQFF TGTGCCAGTCGGACTAGCGGATACAATGAGCAGTTCTTC TRBJ2-1 TRBD2 13 TRBV19 NA
CASSIGGGQLGHNEQFF TGTGCCAGTAGTATAGGAGGGGGACAACTGGGGCACAATGAGCAGTTCTTC TRBJ2-1 NA 17 TRBV19 NA
CASSSTGVSYNSPLHF TGTGCCAGCAGCTCGACAGGGGTCTCCTATAATTCACCCCTCCACTTT TRBJ1-6 TRBD1 16 TRBV7-8 NA
CASRVLGAGEQYF TGTGCCAGCAGGGTTTTAGGGGCCGGGGAGCAGTACTTC TRBJ2-7 NA 13 TRBV2 NA
CATSKRLEAYNEQFF TGTGCCACCAGCAAAAGACTAGAAGCCTACAATGAGCAGTTCTTC TRBJ2-1 NA 15 TRBV15 NA
CASRPGGTAVLRNEQFF TGTGCCAGCAGGCCCGGAGGGACAGCAGTATTACGGAATGAGCAGTTCTTC TRBJ2-1 NA 17 TRBV28 NA
CASSTGQGATEAFF TGTGCCAGCAGCACGGGACAGGGTGCCACTGAAGCTTTCTTT TRBJ1-1 TRBD1 14 TRBV28 NA
CASSQTILNTEAFF TGCGCCAGCAGCCAGACAATTCTGAACACTGAAGCTTTCTTT TRBJ1-1 NA 14 TRBV4-1 NA
CASSLYDPGGISGRWNTQYF TGTGCCAGCAGTTTATACGACCCTGGAGGTATTAGCGGGAGGTGGAATACGCAGTATTTT TRBJ2-3 TRBD2 20 TRBV28 NA
CASEPGGLREAFF TGTGCCAGCGAACCAGGGGGCCTCCGCGAAGCTTTCTTT TRBJ1-1 TRBD1 13 TRBV28 NA
CASSGGGGFDEQYF TGTGCCAGCAGTGGTGGCGGGGGGTTCGACGAGCAGTACTTC TRBJ2-7 TRBD2 14 TRBV2 NA
CASSFTRGPQHF TGTGCCAGCAGCTTCACACGAGGGCCCCAGCATTTT TRBJ1-5 NA 12 TRBV7-9 NA
CASRTSGLNTGELFF TGTGCCAGCAGGACTAGCGGATTGAACACCGGGGAGCTGTTTTTT TRBJ2-2 TRBD2 15 TRBV7-9 NA
CASSLVGGLNTDTQYF TGTGCCAGCAGCTTAGTTGGGGGACTTAACACAGATACGCAGTATTTT TRBJ2-3 NA 16 TRBV7-8 NA
CSASTPSGIFDNEQFF TGCAGCGCGAGTACTCCTAGCGGGATCTTCGACAATGAGCAGTTCTTC TRBJ2-1 TRBD2 16 TRBV29-1 NA
CASSRQGWSNQPQHF TGTGCCAGCAGCCGCCAGGGTTGGAGCAATCAGCCCCAGCATTTT TRBJ1-5 NA 15 TRBV5-6 NA
CASSIGYSGNYNEQFF TGTGCCAGTAGTATCGGATATTCGGGGAACTACAATGAGCAGTTCTTC TRBJ2-1 NA 16 TRBV19 NA
CASSLGGGTGVPGELFF TGTGCCAGCAGCCTAGGAGGGGGGACAGGGGTTCCCGGGGAGCTGTTTTTT TRBJ2-2 TRBD1 17 TRBV25-1 NA
CASSRLAVRSTQYF TGTGCCAGCAGCCGACTAGCGGTCAGGAGCACGCAGTATTTT TRBJ2-3 TRBD2 14 TRBV7-9 NA
CASSRDRGRYTF TGTGCCAGCAGCCGGGACAGGGGCCGTTACACCTTC TRBJ1-2 TRBD1 12 TRBV28 NA
CASSLVAGGVTDTQYF TGCGCCAGCAGCTTGGTAGCGGGTGGGGTCACAGATACGCAGTATTTT TRBJ2-3 TRBD2 16 TRBV5-1 NA
CASSLVARANYEQYF TGTGCCAGCAGCTTAGTCGCACGAGCGAACTACGAGCAGTACTTC TRBJ2-7 NA 15 TRBV7-9 NA
CASSPGLLYEQYF TGTGCCAGCAGTCCGGGACTCCTTTACGAGCAGTACTTC TRBJ2-7 NA 13 TRBV6-5 NA
CASSEAGTAAQPQHF TGTGCCAGCAGTGAAGCGGGGACAGCCGCGCAGCCCCAGCATTTT TRBJ1-5 TRBD1 15 TRBV6-1 NA
CASSGTGYNEQFF TGTGCCAGCAGTGGAACGGGGTACAATGAGCAGTTCTTC TRBJ2-1 NA 13 TRBV25-1 once
CASSQESRVDTEAFF TGTGCCAGCAGTCAGGAGAGCAGGGTAGACACTGAAGCTTTCTTT TRBJ1-1 NA 15 TRBV21-1 NA
CARSSEPTGGYEYGYTF TGTGCCAGAAGCTCTGAACCGACAGGGGGCTATGAGTATGGCTACACCTTC TRBJ1-2 TRBD1 17 TRBV5-3 NA
CASSRQDFSGNTIYF TGTGCCAGTAGCCGACAGGACTTCTCTGGAAACACCATATATTTT TRBJ1-3 NA 15 TRBV19 NA
CASSPSPLAGGLNEQFF TGTGCCAGCAGTCCCTCCCCCTTAGCGGGGGGGCTCAATGAGCAGTTCTTC TRBJ2-1 TRBD2 17 TRBV27 NA
CASSPSGRAGGNEQFF TGTGCCAGCTCACCATCAGGGAGGGCCGGCGGTAATGAGCAGTTCTTC TRBJ2-1 TRBD2 16 TRBV18 NA
CASSSSRGQGLEQFF TGTGCCAGCAGTTCATCCAGGGGACAGGGGTTGGAGCAGTTCTTC TRBJ2-1 TRBD1 15 TRBV2 NA
CAIGPAGGYTF TGTGCCATCGGACCCGCGGGGGGCTACACCTTC TRBJ1-2 NA 11 TRBV19 many
CASMRGSSYEQYF TGTGCCAGTATGCGGGGCAGCTCCTACGAGCAGTACTTC TRBJ2-7 NA 13 TRBV6-1 NA
CASSPGDRESGYTF TGTGCCAGCTCACCAGGGGACAGGGAGTCTGGCTACACCTTC TRBJ1-2 TRBD1 14 TRBV18 once